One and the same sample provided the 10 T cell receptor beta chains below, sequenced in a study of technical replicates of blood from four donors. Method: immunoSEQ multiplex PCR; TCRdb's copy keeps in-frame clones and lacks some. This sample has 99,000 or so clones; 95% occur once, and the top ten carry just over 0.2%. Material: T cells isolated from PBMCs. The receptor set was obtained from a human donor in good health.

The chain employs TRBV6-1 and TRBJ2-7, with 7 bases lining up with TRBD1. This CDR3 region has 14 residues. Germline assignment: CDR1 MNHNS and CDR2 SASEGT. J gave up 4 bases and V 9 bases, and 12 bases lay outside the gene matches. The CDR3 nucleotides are TGTGCCAGTACGGGACAGCCCACCCCGTACGAGCAGTACTTC. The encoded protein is CASTGQPTPYEQYF.

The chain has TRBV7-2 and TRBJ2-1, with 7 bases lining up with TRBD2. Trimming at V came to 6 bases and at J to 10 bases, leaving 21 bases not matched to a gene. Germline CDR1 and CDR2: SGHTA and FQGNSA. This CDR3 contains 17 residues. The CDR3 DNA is TGTGCCAGCAGACCTTTCGCGGGAGCCCCTTCTCCTATCGAGCAGTTCTTC. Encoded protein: CASRPFAGAPSPIEQFF. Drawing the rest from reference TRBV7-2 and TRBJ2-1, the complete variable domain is GAGVSQSPSNKVTEKGKDVELRCDPISGHTALYWYRQSLGQGLEFLIYFQGNSAPDKSGLPSDRFSAERTGGSVSTLTIQRTQQEDSAVYLCASRPFAGAPSPIEQFFGPGTRLTVL.

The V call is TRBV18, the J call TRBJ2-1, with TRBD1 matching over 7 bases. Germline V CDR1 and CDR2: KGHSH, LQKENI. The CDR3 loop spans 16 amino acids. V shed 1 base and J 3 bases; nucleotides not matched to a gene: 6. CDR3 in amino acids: CASSPQQGSGYNEQFF. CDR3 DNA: TGTGCCAGCTCACCACAACAGGGGAGCGGCTACAATGAGCAGTTCTTC. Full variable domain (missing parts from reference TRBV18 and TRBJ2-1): NAGVMQNPRHLVRRRGQEARLRCSPMKGHSHVYWYRQLPEEGLKFMVYLQKENIIDESGMPKERFSAEFPKEGPSILRIQQVVRGDSAAYFCASSPQQGSGYNEQFFGPGTRLTVL.

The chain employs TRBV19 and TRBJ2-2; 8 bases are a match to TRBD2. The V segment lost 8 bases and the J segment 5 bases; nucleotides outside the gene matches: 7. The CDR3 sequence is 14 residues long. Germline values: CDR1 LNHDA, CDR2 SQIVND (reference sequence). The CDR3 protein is CASALREVTGELFF. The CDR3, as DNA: TGTGCCAGTGCCTTGCGGGAGGTTACCGGGGAGCTGTTTTTT.

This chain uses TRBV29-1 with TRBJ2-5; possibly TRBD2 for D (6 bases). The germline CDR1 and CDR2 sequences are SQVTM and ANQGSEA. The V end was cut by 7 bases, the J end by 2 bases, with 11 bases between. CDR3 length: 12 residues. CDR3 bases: TGCAGCGGTCGGGAGTTACAAGAGACCCAGTACTTC. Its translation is CSGRELQETQYF. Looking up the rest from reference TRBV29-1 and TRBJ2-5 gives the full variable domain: SAVISQKPSRDICQRGTSLTIQCQVDSQVTMMFWYRQQPGQSLTLIATANQGSEATYESGFVIDKFPISRPNLTFSTLTVSNMSPEDSSIYLCSGRELQETQYFGPGTRLLVL.

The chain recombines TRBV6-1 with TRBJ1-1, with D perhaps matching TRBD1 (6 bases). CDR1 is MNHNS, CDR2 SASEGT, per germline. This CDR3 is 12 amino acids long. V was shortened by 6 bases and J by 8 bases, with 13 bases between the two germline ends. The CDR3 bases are TGTGCCAGCAGGGCGACAGGCTCCGAAGCTTTCTTT. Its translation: CASRATGSEAFF.

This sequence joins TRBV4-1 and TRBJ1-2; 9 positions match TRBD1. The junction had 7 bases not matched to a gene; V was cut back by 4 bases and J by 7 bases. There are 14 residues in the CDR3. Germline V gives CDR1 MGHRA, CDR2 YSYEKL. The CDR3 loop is CASSPTGGAGGYTF. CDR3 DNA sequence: TGCGCCAGCAGCCCGACAGGGGGTGCGGGTGGCTACACCTTC.

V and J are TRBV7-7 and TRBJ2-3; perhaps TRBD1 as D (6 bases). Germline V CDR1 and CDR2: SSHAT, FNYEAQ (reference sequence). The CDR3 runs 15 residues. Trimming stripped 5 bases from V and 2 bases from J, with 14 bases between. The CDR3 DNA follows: TGTGCCAGCAGCATCGGGACAACCAACACAGATACGCAGTATTTT. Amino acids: CASSIGTTNTDTQYF. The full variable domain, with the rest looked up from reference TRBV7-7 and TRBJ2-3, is GAGVSQSPRYKVTKRGQDVTLRCDPISSHATLYWYQQALGQGPEFLTYFNYEAQPDKSGLPSDRFSAERPEGSISTLTIQRTEQRDSAMYRCASSIGTTNTDTQYFGPGTRLTVL.

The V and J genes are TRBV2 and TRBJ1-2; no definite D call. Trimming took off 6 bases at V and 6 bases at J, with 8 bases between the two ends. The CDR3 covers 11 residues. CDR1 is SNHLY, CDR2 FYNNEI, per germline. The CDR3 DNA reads TGTGCCAGCAGCAAACAAGATGGCTACACCTTC. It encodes CASSKQDGYTF.

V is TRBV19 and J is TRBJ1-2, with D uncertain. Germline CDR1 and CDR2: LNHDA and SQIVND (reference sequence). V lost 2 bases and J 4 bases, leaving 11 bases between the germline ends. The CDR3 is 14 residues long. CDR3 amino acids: CASSISEASYGYTF. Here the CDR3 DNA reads TGTGCCAGTAGTATATCGGAGGCGTCCTATGGCTACACCTTC.